This TCR beta chain was captured by sequencing in a study of cytomegalovirus exposure and HLA in healthy donors. This clone was counted a single time. Its antigen is not identified. Profiled with immunoSEQ multiplex PCR; TCRdb holds only in-frame clones, not every one. The table has tens of thousands of clones, around 93% seen once; the top ten hold about 3.2%. Study-wide findings and caveats: Researchers counted 164 TCR beta chains as cytomegalovirus-associated.

Sequences were obtained from PBMCs. The receptor was isolated from a man aged 18 to 35 in good health and CMV-seronegative.

Written as DNA, the CDR3 is TGTGCCAGCAGCCTCCGGGGGGGGGATGAAAAACTGTTTTTT. Encoded protein: CASSLRGGDEKLFF. The chain joins TRBV9 to TRBJ1-4; weak D call: TRBD1 (5 bases). Germline V gene sequence: CDR1 SGDLS, CDR2 YYNGEE. V was shortened by 4 bases and J by 6 bases, with 13 bases between the two germline ends. The CDR3 has 14 amino acids.